A selection of T cell receptor beta chains follows, all from one sample in a study of T-cell reconstitution after alpha-beta-depleted transplantation in children. Each CDR3 protein is one row after TCRdb ran MiXCR on the PCR reads. The profile shows 250,000 to 350,000 distinct CDR3 sequences, more than 20% of them singletons. Sample: PBMCs, mostly from graft donor cells, taken 180 days after TCRalphabeta/CD19-depleted stem cell transplant. The receptors were sampled from a male patient younger than 18 who had a stem cell transplant for acute lymphoblastic leukemia, so the T cells may come from the graft donor. Each CDR3 is given with its conserved first and last residue. D genes are given only for firm matches. The listing skips clone size in some rows; elsewhere it reads once, few, many or a size class.

d_call: -
clone_size: few
v_call: TRBV5-1
j_call: TRBJ2-3
cdr3_aa: CASSLGQRTDTQYF
cdr3_nt: TGCGCCAGCAGCTTAGGCCAGCGCACAGATACGCAGTATTTT

d_call: TRBD2
clone_size: few
v_call: TRBV4-1
j_call: TRBJ2-7
cdr3_aa: CASSQDRLAGVQYEQYF
cdr3_nt: TGCGCCAGCAGCCAAGATAGACTAGCGGGAGTACAATACGAGCAGTACTTC

d_call: TRBD2
clone_size: few
v_call: TRBV2
j_call: TRBJ2-1
cdr3_aa: CASRGGLADYYNEQFF
cdr3_nt: TGTGCCAGCAGAGGGGGACTAGCAGATTACTACAATGAGCAGTTCTTC

d_call: -
clone_size: -
v_call: TRBV5-1
j_call: TRBJ2-7
cdr3_aa: CASSLVGTAEQYF
cdr3_nt: TGCGCCAGCAGCTTGGTGGGTACGGCCGAGCAGTACTTC

d_call: -
clone_size: -
v_call: TRBV21-1
j_call: TRBJ2-1
cdr3_aa: CASNVDSRGHRDGGEQFF
cdr3_nt: TGTGCCAGCAACGTGGACAGTCGTGGTCACCGGGACGGGGGTGAGCAGTTCTTC

d_call: -
clone_size: few
v_call: TRBV24-1
j_call: TRBJ2-6
cdr3_aa: CASQGSGANVLTF
cdr3_nt: TGTGCCTCGCAGGGGTCTGGGGCCAACGTCCTGACTTTC

d_call: TRBD2
clone_size: -
v_call: TRBV9
j_call: TRBJ2-1
cdr3_aa: CASSALLAYDEQFF
cdr3_nt: TGTGCCAGCAGCGCCTTACTAGCGTACGATGAGCAGTTCTTC

d_call: -
clone_size: -
v_call: TRBV12-3/TRBV12-4
j_call: TRBJ2-6
cdr3_aa: CASSGGQHPTRLNVLTF
cdr3_nt: TGTGCCAGCAGTGGGGGACAACACCCAACCCGTCTCAACGTCCTGACTTTC

d_call: TRBD2
clone_size: -
v_call: TRBV7-6
j_call: TRBJ2-3
cdr3_aa: CASSRRFSGRAPDTQYF
cdr3_nt: TGTGCCAGCAGCAGACGGTTTAGCGGGAGGGCCCCAGATACGCAGTATTTT

d_call: TRBD2
clone_size: many
v_call: TRBV5-1
j_call: TRBJ2-1
cdr3_aa: CASSLVGRAGAAYNEQFF
cdr3_nt: TGCGCCAGCAGCTTGGTAGGGAGAGCGGGAGCCGCCTACAATGAGCAGTTCTTC

d_call: TRBD2
clone_size: -
v_call: TRBV7-6
j_call: TRBJ2-7
cdr3_aa: CASSLGGSLDEQYF
cdr3_nt: TGTGCCAGCAGCTTGGGCGGGAGTCTAGACGAGCAGTACTTC

d_call: TRBD1
clone_size: few
v_call: TRBV9
j_call: TRBJ1-1
cdr3_aa: CASSVPTGGYTEAFF
cdr3_nt: TGTGCCAGCAGCGTGCCCACAGGGGGCTATACTGAAGCTTTCTTT

d_call: -
clone_size: many
v_call: TRBV20-1
j_call: TRBJ2-5
cdr3_aa: CSADRGGETQYF
cdr3_nt: TGCAGTGCCGACAGGGGAGGGGAGACCCAGTACTTC

d_call: -
clone_size: few
v_call: TRBV24-1
j_call: TRBJ2-7
cdr3_aa: CATSDLGRQYF
cdr3_nt: TGTGCCACCAGTGATTTAGGACGGCAGTACTTC

d_call: TRBD2
clone_size: -
v_call: TRBV5-1
j_call: TRBJ2-7
cdr3_aa: CASSQFGLAGGPKYEQYF
cdr3_nt: TGCGCCAGCAGCCAATTTGGGTTGGCGGGAGGGCCTAAATACGAGCAGTACTTC

d_call: -
clone_size: -
v_call: TRBV20-1
j_call: TRBJ1-1
cdr3_aa: CSARDYTGSGVTEAFF
cdr3_nt: TGCAGTGCTAGAGATTACACAGGCTCCGGGGTCACTGAAGCTTTCTTT

d_call: -
clone_size: -
v_call: TRBV5-1
j_call: TRBJ2-7
cdr3_aa: CASFGDGSYEQYF
cdr3_nt: TGCGCCAGCTTCGGGGACGGCTCCTACGAGCAGTACTTC

d_call: TRBD2
clone_size: few
v_call: TRBV20-1
j_call: TRBJ2-1
cdr3_aa: CSARGTSENYNEQFF
cdr3_nt: TGCAGTGCTAGAGGGACTAGCGAGAACTACAATGAGCAGTTCTTC

d_call: TRBD2
clone_size: -
v_call: TRBV7-8
j_call: TRBJ2-5
cdr3_aa: CASSLGGLAGQETQYF
cdr3_nt: TGTGCCAGCAGCTTAGGGGGACTAGCGGGGCAAGAGACCCAGTACTTC

d_call: -
clone_size: -
v_call: TRBV3-1
j_call: TRBJ1-1
cdr3_aa: CASSQDETDVKAFF
cdr3_nt: TGTGCCAGCAGCCAAGATGAAACAGACGTTAAAGCTTTCTTT

d_call: -
clone_size: many
v_call: TRBV5-1
j_call: TRBJ2-3
cdr3_aa: CASSMAAISTDTQYF
cdr3_nt: TGCGCCAGCAGTATGGCGGCAATATCCACAGATACGCAGTATTTT

d_call: -
clone_size: few
v_call: TRBV27
j_call: TRBJ2-7
cdr3_aa: CASSLEEQSYEQYF
cdr3_nt: TGTGCCAGCAGTTTAGAGGAACAGTCCTACGAGCAGTACTTC

d_call: -
clone_size: few
v_call: TRBV10-2
j_call: TRBJ2-7
cdr3_aa: CASTFTGGYEQYF
cdr3_nt: TGCGCCAGCACTTTTACCGGGGGCTACGAGCAGTACTTC

d_call: -
clone_size: -
v_call: TRBV15
j_call: TRBJ2-7
cdr3_aa: CATSSPAYGEQYF
cdr3_nt: TGTGCCACCAGCAGCCCTGCTTACGGCGAGCAGTACTTC

d_call: TRBD2
clone_size: -
v_call: TRBV6-5
j_call: TRBJ2-7
cdr3_aa: CASSYGDYFYEQYF
cdr3_nt: TGTGCCAGCAGTTACGGGGACTATTTCTACGAGCAGTACTTC

d_call: -
clone_size: few
v_call: TRBV20-1
j_call: TRBJ2-2
cdr3_aa: CSARVSLTNTGELFF
cdr3_nt: TGCAGTGCTAGGGTCTCGCTCACGAACACCGGGGAGCTGTTTTTT

d_call: TRBD2
clone_size: -
v_call: TRBV2
j_call: TRBJ2-2
cdr3_aa: CASSILAGGSTGELFF
cdr3_nt: TGTGCCAGCAGTATACTAGCGGGAGGTAGCACCGGGGAGCTGTTTTTT

d_call: -
clone_size: few
v_call: TRBV7-2
j_call: TRBJ2-1
cdr3_aa: CASSLALHEQFF
cdr3_nt: TGTGCCAGCAGCTTAGCGCTGCATGAGCAGTTCTTC

d_call: TRBD2
clone_size: -
v_call: TRBV20-1
j_call: TRBJ2-3
cdr3_aa: CSAIRRTSGRATDTQYF
cdr3_nt: TGCAGTGCTATCCGCCGGACTAGCGGGAGGGCCACAGATACGCAGTATTTT

d_call: TRBD2
clone_size: -
v_call: TRBV12-3/TRBV12-4
j_call: TRBJ2-1
cdr3_aa: CASSHTPGGRATNEQFF
cdr3_nt: TGTGCCAGCAGCCATACGCCAGGCGGGAGGGCTACAAATGAGCAGTTCTTC

d_call: -
clone_size: -
v_call: TRBV29-1
j_call: TRBJ2-1
cdr3_aa: CSVPGAEQFF
cdr3_nt: TGCAGCGTCCCTGGGGCCGAGCAGTTCTTC

d_call: TRBD1
clone_size: -
v_call: TRBV9
j_call: TRBJ1-5
cdr3_aa: CASSEIRPGQGINQPQHF
cdr3_nt: TGTGCCAGCAGCGAGATTAGGCCCGGACAGGGAATCAATCAGCCCCAGCATTTT

d_call: -
clone_size: -
v_call: TRBV5-1
j_call: TRBJ2-2
cdr3_aa: CASSSPGLGAGELFF
cdr3_nt: TGCGCCAGCAGCTCCCCGGGTTTAGGAGCCGGGGAGCTGTTTTTT

d_call: TRBD2
clone_size: few
v_call: TRBV5-6
j_call: TRBJ2-5
cdr3_aa: CASSLSGREYQETQYF
cdr3_nt: TGTGCCAGCAGTCTCAGCGGGAGAGAGTACCAAGAGACCCAGTACTTC

d_call: -
clone_size: -
v_call: TRBV29-1
j_call: TRBJ2-1
cdr3_aa: CSVRGGENYNEQFF
cdr3_nt: TGCAGCGTCCGAGGAGGAGAGAACTACAATGAGCAGTTCTTC

d_call: TRBD1
clone_size: -
v_call: TRBV27
j_call: TRBJ2-7
cdr3_aa: CASSSPGQGAHEQYF
cdr3_nt: TGTGCCAGCAGTTCTCCGGGACAGGGGGCCCACGAGCAGTACTTC

d_call: -
clone_size: few
v_call: TRBV24-1
j_call: TRBJ1-2
cdr3_aa: CATSDGGEIGYTF
cdr3_nt: TGTGCCACCAGTGACGGAGGGGAAATTGGCTACACCTTC

d_call: -
clone_size: -
v_call: TRBV27
j_call: TRBJ2-7
cdr3_aa: CASSLRGGAAGEQYF
cdr3_nt: TGTGCCAGCAGTTTAAGGGGGGGCGCGGCGGGAGAGCAGTACTTC

d_call: -
clone_size: -
v_call: TRBV21-1
j_call: TRBJ2-7
cdr3_aa: CASAQGGPYEQYF
cdr3_nt: TGTGCCAGCGCACAGGGGGGGCCTTACGAGCAGTACTTC

d_call: -
clone_size: -
v_call: TRBV25-1
j_call: TRBJ1-2
cdr3_aa: CASSEGTPRDGYTF
cdr3_nt: TGTGCCAGCAGTGAAGGCACTCCAAGGGATGGCTACACCTTC

d_call: -
clone_size: -
v_call: TRBV5-1
j_call: TRBJ1-2
cdr3_aa: CASSLGKAHSYGYTF
cdr3_nt: TGCGCCAGCAGCTTGGGAAAGGCCCATTCCTATGGCTACACCTTC

d_call: TRBD2
clone_size: few
v_call: TRBV7-9
j_call: TRBJ2-3
cdr3_aa: CASSFPGLALTDTQYF
cdr3_nt: TGTGCCAGCAGCTTCCCGGGACTAGCCCTCACAGATACGCAGTATTTT

d_call: TRBD2
clone_size: many
v_call: TRBV5-1
j_call: TRBJ2-3
cdr3_aa: CASSPQREGTDTQYF
cdr3_nt: TGCGCCAGCAGCCCCCAGCGGGAGGGAACAGATACGCAGTATTTT

d_call: -
clone_size: few
v_call: TRBV5-6
j_call: TRBJ2-3
cdr3_aa: CASSLYEFPTDTQYF
cdr3_nt: TGTGCCAGCAGCTTGTACGAGTTCCCCACAGATACGCAGTATTTT

d_call: -
clone_size: -
v_call: TRBV12-3/TRBV12-4
j_call: TRBJ2-6
cdr3_aa: CASSGPSGANVLSF
cdr3_nt: TGTGCCAGCTCCGGGCCCTCTGGGGCCAACGTCCTGTCTTTC

d_call: -
clone_size: many
v_call: TRBV7-2
j_call: TRBJ2-1
cdr3_aa: CASRRDYNEQFF
cdr3_nt: TGTGCCAGCAGGAGGGACTACAATGAGCAGTTCTTC

d_call: TRBD2
clone_size: -
v_call: TRBV10-2
j_call: TRBJ2-6
cdr3_aa: CASSSSGVSGANVLTF
cdr3_nt: TGCGCCAGCAGTTCTAGCGGGGTGTCTGGGGCCAACGTCCTGACTTTC

d_call: TRBD1
clone_size: few
v_call: TRBV18
j_call: TRBJ1-5
cdr3_aa: CASSRTGLGNQPQHF
cdr3_nt: TGTGCCAGCTCAAGGACAGGGTTGGGCAATCAGCCCCAGCATTTT

d_call: -
clone_size: -
v_call: TRBV6-6
j_call: TRBJ2-7
cdr3_aa: CASSGGTFRYF
cdr3_nt: TGTGCCAGCAGTGGCGGGACATTCAGGTACTTC

d_call: TRBD1
clone_size: few
v_call: TRBV12-3/TRBV12-4
j_call: TRBJ2-7
cdr3_aa: CASSFWDRVHEQYF
cdr3_nt: TGTGCCAGCAGTTTCTGGGACAGGGTCCACGAGCAGTACTTC

d_call: -
clone_size: few
v_call: TRBV19
j_call: TRBJ2-3
cdr3_aa: CAKTQGTDTQYF
cdr3_nt: TGTGCCAAGACCCAGGGGACAGATACGCAGTATTTT

d_call: TRBD1
clone_size: -
v_call: TRBV10-3
j_call: TRBJ2-7
cdr3_aa: CAIRRGQGSYEQYF
cdr3_nt: TGTGCCATCCGAAGGGGACAGGGCTCCTACGAGCAGTACTTC

d_call: TRBD2
clone_size: -
v_call: TRBV20-1
j_call: TRBJ2-3
cdr3_aa: CSARWDGRGTDTQYF
cdr3_nt: TGCAGTGCTAGGTGGGACGGGAGGGGCACAGATACGCAGTATTTT

d_call: TRBD1
clone_size: few
v_call: TRBV24-1
j_call: TRBJ2-5
cdr3_aa: CATSDSGTAQETQYF
cdr3_nt: TGTGCCACCAGTGACTCCGGGACAGCTCAAGAGACCCAGTACTTC